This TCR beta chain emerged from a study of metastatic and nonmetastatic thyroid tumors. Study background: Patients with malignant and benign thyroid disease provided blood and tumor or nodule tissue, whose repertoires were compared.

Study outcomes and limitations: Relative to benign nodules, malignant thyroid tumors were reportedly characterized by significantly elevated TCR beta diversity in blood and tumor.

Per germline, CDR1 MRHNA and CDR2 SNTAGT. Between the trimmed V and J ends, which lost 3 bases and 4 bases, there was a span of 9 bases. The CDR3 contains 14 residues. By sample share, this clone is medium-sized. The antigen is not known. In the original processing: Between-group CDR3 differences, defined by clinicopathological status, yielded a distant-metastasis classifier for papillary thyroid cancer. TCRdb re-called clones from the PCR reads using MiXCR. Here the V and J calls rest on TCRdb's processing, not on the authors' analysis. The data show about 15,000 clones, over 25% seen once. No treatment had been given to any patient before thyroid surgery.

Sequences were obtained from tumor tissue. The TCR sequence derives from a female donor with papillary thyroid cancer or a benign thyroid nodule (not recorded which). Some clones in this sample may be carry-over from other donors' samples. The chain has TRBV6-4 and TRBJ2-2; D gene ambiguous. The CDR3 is CASSEDPSTGELFF. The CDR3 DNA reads TGTGCCAGCAGTGAGGACCCGTCCACCGGGGAGCTGTTTTTT.